The 20 T cell receptor beta chains below were found in one sample sequenced in a study of molecular identifiers for immune sequencing clone quantification (dated by TCRdb to the late 2010s). The receptor library was made with PCR. The sample was run on an Illumina HiSeq 4000. TCRdb reran the public reads through fastp at Q25 and MiXCR, keeping productive beta chains. Every CDR3 protein is listed once, alongside the most common genes and DNA of its rows. The sample table records around 480,000 distinct CDR3 sequences; roughly a fifth of these occur just once. Clones ranked in the top ten supply around 0.86% of the sample. The source material was naive CD8+ T cells from blood, with Jurkat cell RNA spiked in. The sample's cell subset or site label, in plain terms: FACS-sorted CD8+CD4-CCR7+CD45RA+ naive T cells. These receptors came from a human donor in good health. Some libraries in this study had Jurkat cell RNA spiked in.

V usage is TRBV11-2 and J usage is TRBJ2-4, with 8 bases aligning to TRBD2. J gave up 1 base and V 2 bases, and 4 bases lay outside the gene matches. There are 16 residues in the CDR3. Germline CDR1 and CDR2: SGHAT and FQNNGV. In DNA form, the CDR3 reads TGTGCCAGCAGCTTATTTCGCGGGGGGGCCAAAAACATTCAGTACTTC. Translating gives CASSLFRGGAKNIQYF.

A few counts support this clonotype. V usage is TRBV6-1 and J usage is TRBJ2-7, with a possible D match to TRBD2 (5 bases). Trimming pared 1 base from V and 2 bases from J, leaving 12 bases between. The CDR3 spans 15 residues. Germline assignment: CDR1 MNHNS and CDR2 SASEGT. The CDR3 nucleotides are TGTGCCAGCAGTGAAGAGCTGCTAGCCGCCTACGAGCAGTACTTC. It translates to CASSEELLAAYEQYF.

In regard to this clonotype: This may be a read error: a much more frequent sequence differs by one nucleotide. V and J are TRBV5-1 and TRBJ2-3; TRBD2 matches 9 bases. Germline V gene lookup returns CDR1 SGHRS and CDR2 YFSETQ. V was pared by 4 bases and J by 2 bases, with 11 bases of the junction left unmatched. This CDR3 spans 17 amino acids. As DNA, the CDR3 is TGCGCCAGCAGCCACGGTCCAGCGGGAGGTTTCACAGATACGCAGTATTTT. Its protein is CASSHGPAGGFTDTQYF.

The rearrangement links TRBV24-1 to TRBJ2-2; a possible D gene is TRBD1 (6 bases). Trimming pared 4 bases from V and 4 bases from J, leaving 12 bases between. Germline values: CDR1 KGHDR, CDR2 SFDVKD. The CDR3 covers 15 residues. The CDR3 nucleotides read TGTGCCACCAGTGAGACCGGGACATCCACCGGGGAGCTGTTTTTT. Translating gives CATSETGTSTGELFF.

This clonotype has more than one count but fewer than ten. The rearrangement links TRBV6-2 or TRBV6-3 to TRBJ1-1; D gene ambiguous. The CDR3 has 14 amino acids. CDR1 and CDR2 (germline): MNHEY, SVGEGT. Trimming pared 7 bases from V and 0 bases from J, leaving 12 bases between. CDR3 sequence reads: CASIPGFMNTEAFF. The CDR3, as DNA: TGTGCCAGCATACCGGGTTTCATGAACACTGAAGCTTTCTTT.

The chain is built from TRBV9 and TRBJ2-6; D call uncertain. Trimming left V 4 bases short and J 2 bases short, with 7 bases between. The V gene's germline CDR1 is SGDLS and CDR2 YYNGEE. The CDR3 length is 14 residues. CDR3 loop: CASSSFPGANVLTF. In nucleotides, the CDR3 is TGTGCCAGCAGCTCCTTTCCTGGGGCCAACGTCCTGACTTTC. Combining the CDR3 with reference TRBV9 and TRBJ2-6 gives the whole variable domain DSGVTQTPKHLITATGQRVTLRCSPRSGDLSVYWYQQSLDQGLQFLIQYYNGEERAKGNILERFSAQQFPDLHSELNLSSLELGDSALYFCASSSFPGANVLTFGAGSRLTVL.

Remarks on this clonotype: One junction end disagrees with the germline gene, perhaps due to a read error. The chain employs TRBV19 and TRBJ1-5; 8 bases are a match to TRBD1. CDR1 LNHDA and CDR2 SQIVND come from the germline V gene (reference sequence). The CDR3 length is 15 residues. The CDR3 nucleotides are TGTGCCAGTAGTATCCCCGGACAGGGCGGTCAGCCCCGGCATTTT. This gives the protein CASSIPGQGGQPRHF.

There are many counts of this clonotype. V gene TRBV29-1 combines with J gene TRBJ2-1; the match to TRBD2 covers 8 bases. The V segment lost 4 bases and the J segment 2 bases; nucleotides outside the gene matches: 13. This CDR3 contains 17 residues. Germline CDR1 and CDR2: SQVTM and ANQGSEA. The CDR3 loop reads CSVVLWFGAGAYNEQFF. CDR3 sequence (DNA): TGCAGCGTTGTTCTGTGGTTTGGAGCGGGAGCCTACAATGAGCAGTTCTTC.

Comments on this clonotype: Possible read error: a much larger clone is one base away. CDR3 sequence: CASSYSMTTVWNTDTQYF. CDR3 DNA: TGTGCCAGCAGTTACTCTATGACGACGGTCTGGAACACAGATACGCAGTATTTT. The gene calls are TRBV6-2 or TRBV6-3 and TRBJ2-3, with no clear D. V lost 0 bases, J lost 2 bases, and 18 bases lay in between. The CDR3 covers 18 residues. Germline V gene lookup returns CDR1 MNHEY and CDR2 SVGEGT.

The chain combines TRBV7-6 with TRBJ2-7, with D possibly called TRBD1 or TRBD2 (5 bases each). Per the germline V gene, CDR1 is SGHVS and CDR2 is FNYEAQ. V was trimmed by 1 base and J by 2 bases, leaving 9 bases between them. The CDR3 has 14 residues. The CDR3 DNA reads TGTGCCAGCAGCTTAGGGGACCCCACCTACGAGCAGTACTTC. It codes for CASSLGDPTYEQYF.

This clonotype was counted at least ten times. The rearrangement links TRBV18 to TRBJ1-1; unclear D gene. The ends were cut back, 8 bases at V and 5 bases at J, with 12 bases in the middle. From germline, CDR1 is KGHSH and CDR2 LQKENI. This CDR3 has 12 residues. The CDR3 region is CASSPTGTEAFF. CDR3 DNA sequence: TGTGCCAGCAGTCCGACCGGGACTGAAGCTTTCTTT.

This clonotype has at least ten counts. The V gene is TRBV2, the J gene TRBJ2-3; 8 nucleotides match TRBD2. J gave up 1 base and V 4 bases, and 1 base lay outside the gene matches. The germline gives CDR1 SNHLY, CDR2 FYNNEI. This CDR3 comprises 14 residues. CDR3 sequence: CASSGSGGTDTQYF. The DNA for the CDR3 is TGTGCCAGCAGTGGTAGCGGGGGCACAGATACGCAGTATTTT. Together with reference TRBV2 and TRBJ2-3, the CDR3 gives the full variable domain: EPEVTQTPSHQVTQMGQEVILRCVPISNHLYFYWYRQILGQKVEFLVSFYNNEISEKSEIFDDQFSVERPDGSNFTLKIRSTKLEDSAMYFCASSGSGGTDTQYFGPGTRLTVL.

V gene TRBV28 combines with J gene TRBJ2-7; 15 bases line up with TRBD2. The J segment lost 0 bases and the V segment lost 8 bases, leaving 14 bases of the junction unmatched. CDR3 length: 19 amino acids. Germline V gene sequence: CDR1 MDHEN, CDR2 SYDVKM. CDR3 coding DNA: TGTGCCAGCCTAGGGTTGGGGGGACTAGCGGGAGGCAACTCCTACGAGCAGTACTTC. Its translation is CASLGLGGLAGGNSYEQYF. The full variable domain, with the rest looked up from reference TRBV28 and TRBJ2-7, is DVKVTQSSRYLVKRTGEKVFLECVQDMDHENMFWYRQDPGLGLRLIYFSYDVKMKEKGDIPEGYSVSREKKERFSLILESASTNQTSMYLCASLGLGGLAGGNSYEQYFGPGTRLTVT.

This clonotype was recorded a few times. V is TRBV6-5 and J is TRBJ1-1, with D possibly being TRBD1 (6 bases). This CDR3 is built from 13 residues. V lost 0 bases, J lost 8 bases, and 10 bases lay in between. Germline loops: CDR1 MNHEY, CDR2 SVGAGI. The DNA for the CDR3 is TGTGCCAGCAGTTACTCGGGGGCCCTGGAAGCTTTCTTT. It translates to CASSYSGALEAFF.

The V gene is TRBV28, the J gene TRBJ2-5; no clear D gene. Trimming stripped 3 bases from V and 4 bases from J, with 12 bases between. CDR3 length: 14 residues. Germline V gives CDR1 MDHEN, CDR2 SYDVKM. CDR3 loop: CASSFDVAVETQYF. DNA for the CDR3: TGTGCCAGCAGTTTTGACGTGGCGGTAGAGACCCAGTACTTC.

Note on this clonotype: A junction boundary mismatches the germline segment, possibly from a read error. The rearrangement joins TRBV20-1 to TRBJ2-7, with TRBD1 identical over 8 bases. CDR3 length equals 13 residues. Looked up from germline, CDR1 is DFQATT and CDR2 is SNEGSKA (reference sequence). The CDR3 loop is CSVPGQVSYELYF. CDR3 in DNA: TGCAGCGTTCCGGGACAGGTCTCCTACGAGCTGTACTTC.

This clonotype has a handful of counts. The chain has TRBV27 and TRBJ1-1; a weak D match, TRBD1 (5 bases). CDR1 MNHEY and CDR2 SMNVEV come from the germline V gene (reference sequence). CDR3 length equals 16 residues. Between the trimmed V and J ends, which lost 6 bases and 1 base, there was a span of 18 bases. CDR3 in amino acids: CASRNLGVLANTEAFF. The CDR3, as DNA: TGTGCCAGCAGAAACTTGGGGGTCCTCGCGAACACTGAAGCTTTCTTT.

The chain carries TRBV30 and TRBJ1-1; D ambiguous. From germline, CDR1 is GTSNPN and CDR2 SVGIG (reference sequence). There are 13 residues in the CDR3. The V end was cut by 0 bases, the J end by 3 bases, with 8 bases between. The CDR3 is CAWSVYADTEAFF. The CDR3, as DNA: TGTGCCTGGAGTGTTTACGCTGACACTGAAGCTTTCTTT.

This clonotype was observed many times. This chain connects TRBV27 to TRBJ2-3, with a possible D match to TRBD2 (5 bases). The CDR3 spans 13 residues. The V gene lost 6 bases and the J gene lost 7 bases, with 14 bases spanning the gap. CDR1 MNHEY and CDR2 SMNVEV come from the germline V gene (reference sequence). CDR3: CASSPSGVHTQYF. The CDR3 DNA is TGTGCCAGCAGCCCCAGCGGAGTTCATACGCAGTATTTT.

Notes on this clonotype: The junction does not match germline at one end; this may be a read error. The chain carries TRBV10-3 and TRBJ2-7; 7 bases are a match to TRBD1. The CDR3 extends over 16 amino acids. Per the germline V gene, CDR1 is ENHRY and CDR2 is SYGVKD. The CDR3 spells CAISGPSGTETYEQHF. In DNA form, the CDR3 reads TGTGCCATCAGTGGACCTTCCGGGACAGAGACCTACGAGCAGCACTTC.